There are a few counts of the clone carrying this T cell receptor beta chain. What it recognizes is unknown. This entry is derived from a study of T cell repertoires in cytomegalovirus infection. For the study at large: Recently identified HLA-C-restricted CMV epitopes were used, and well-studied HLA-B-restricted CMV epitopes were used as well. Matching HLA type and CMV infection were both indicated by public TCR beta signatures. Whole-study findings and limits: Summed frequency of shared TCR beta families picked out CMV carriers who also had the relevant HLA. The ex vivo response was dominated by HLA-C-restricted CMV-specific TCR beta clonotypes.

Between the trimmed V and J ends, which lost 0 bases and 2 bases, there was a span of 8 bases. Germline V gene sequence: CDR1 MNHNS, CDR2 SASEGT. This CDR3 is 15 amino acids long. TCRdb analysed the reads with MiXCR anew, one entry per CDR3 protein. Here the sample spans fewer than 1,000,000 distinct CDR3 sequences, around 30% being singletons. The sequencing used cultured CD8+ T cells from PBMCs, collected from culture after CMV antigen stimulation. The sequence was obtained from a human donor in good health (CMV status not recorded). Some clones in this sample may be carry-over from other donors' samples. V and J are TRBV6-1 and TRBJ1-5; D gene uncertain. The chain's CDR3 is CASSEAGRGNQPQHF. DNA for the CDR3: TGTGCCAGCAGTGAAGCCGGTCGGGGCAATCAGCCCCAGCATTTT.